The source of this T cell receptor beta chain is a study of Ad26.COV2.S vaccination and SARS-CoV-2 variants. In the study overall: This donor came from the COV1001 trial of Ad26.COV2.S. General study points: Those who received the vaccine showed greater spike-specific TCR breadth than those given placebo.

The CDR3 extends over 15 amino acids. The V gene's germline CDR1 is SGDLS and CDR2 YYNGEE. V was trimmed by 3 bases and J by 7 bases, leaving 20 bases between them. Sequencing used immunoSEQ multiplex PCR; TCRdb keeps in-frame clones, though not all of them. The sample includes approximately 300,000 clones, roughly 86% of them seen just once. Treatment here: some 20 received Ad26.COV2.S at low or high dose, single or two shots; 5 received placebo; per-sample allocation not given. Samples were taken on day 63 after the first vaccine or placebo injection. On this clone: Its antigen is as yet unknown.

Sequencing was performed on peripheral blood, taken in a trial of Ad26.COV2.S vaccine versus placebo. The clonotype originates from a person aged 18-60 years who received the Ad26.COV2.S COVID-19 vaccine or a placebo. The chain carries TRBV9 and TRBJ2-7; D is possibly TRBD1 (6 bases). The CDR3 here is CASSAEGDHLSEQYF. The CDR3 DNA follows: TGTGCCAGCAGCGCAGAGGGGGACCACCTTTCAGAGCAGTACTTC. Full variable domain (rest looked up from reference TRBV9 and TRBJ2-7): DSGVTQTPKHLITATGQRVTLRCSPRSGDLSVYWYQQSLDQGLQFLIQYYNGEERAKGNILERFSAQQFPDLHSELNLSSLELGDSALYFCASSAEGDHLSEQYFGPGTRLTVT.